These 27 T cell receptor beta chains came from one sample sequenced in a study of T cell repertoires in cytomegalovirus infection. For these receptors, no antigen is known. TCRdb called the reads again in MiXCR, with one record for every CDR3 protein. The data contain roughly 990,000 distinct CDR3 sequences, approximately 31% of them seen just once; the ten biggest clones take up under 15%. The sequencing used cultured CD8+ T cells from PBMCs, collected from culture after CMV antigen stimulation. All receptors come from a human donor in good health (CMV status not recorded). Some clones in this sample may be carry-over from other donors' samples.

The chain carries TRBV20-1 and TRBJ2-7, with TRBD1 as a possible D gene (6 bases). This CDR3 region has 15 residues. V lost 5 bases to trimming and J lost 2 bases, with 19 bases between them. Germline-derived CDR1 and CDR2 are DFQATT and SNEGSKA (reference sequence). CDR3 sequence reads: CSAAEDSQLAYEQYF. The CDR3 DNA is TGCAGTGCTGCTGAGGACAGCCAGTTGGCCTACGAGCAGTACTTC.

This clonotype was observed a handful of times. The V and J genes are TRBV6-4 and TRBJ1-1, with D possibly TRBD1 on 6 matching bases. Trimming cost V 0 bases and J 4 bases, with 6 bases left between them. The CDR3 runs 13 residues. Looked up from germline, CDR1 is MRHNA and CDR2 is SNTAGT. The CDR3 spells CASSDSTGTEAFF. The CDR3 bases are TGTGCCAGCAGTGACTCGACAGGCACTGAAGCTTTCTTT.

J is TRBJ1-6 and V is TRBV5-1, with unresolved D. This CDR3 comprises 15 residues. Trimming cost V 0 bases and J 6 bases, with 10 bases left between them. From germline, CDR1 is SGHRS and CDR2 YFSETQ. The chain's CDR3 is CASSLAWTANSPLHF. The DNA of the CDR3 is TGCGCCAGCAGCTTGGCCTGGACGGCTAATTCACCCCTCCACTTT.

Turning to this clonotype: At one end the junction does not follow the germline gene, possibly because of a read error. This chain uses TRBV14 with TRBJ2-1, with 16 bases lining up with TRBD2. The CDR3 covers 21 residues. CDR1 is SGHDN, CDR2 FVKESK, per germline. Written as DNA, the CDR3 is TGTGTCAGCAGCCAAGATCCCGGGACTAGCGGGGGGGCGTGGAGTGTCCATGAGCAGTTCTTC. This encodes CVSSQDPGTSGGAWSVHEQFF.

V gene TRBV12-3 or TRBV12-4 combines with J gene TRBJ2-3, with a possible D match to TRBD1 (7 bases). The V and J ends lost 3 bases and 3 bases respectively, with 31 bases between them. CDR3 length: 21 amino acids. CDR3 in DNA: TGTGCCAGCAGTTTCGTAGTGGAGGGGGCGCGGGTGCGGGCCAGGACAGATACGCAGTATTTT. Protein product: CASSFVVEGARVRARTDTQYF.

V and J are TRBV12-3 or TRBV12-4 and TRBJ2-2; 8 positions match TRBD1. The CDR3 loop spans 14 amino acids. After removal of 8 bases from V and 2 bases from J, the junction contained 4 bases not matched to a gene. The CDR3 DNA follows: TGTGCCAGCCGGGACAGGAGAAACACCGGGGAGCTGTTTTTT. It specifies CASRDRRNTGELFF.

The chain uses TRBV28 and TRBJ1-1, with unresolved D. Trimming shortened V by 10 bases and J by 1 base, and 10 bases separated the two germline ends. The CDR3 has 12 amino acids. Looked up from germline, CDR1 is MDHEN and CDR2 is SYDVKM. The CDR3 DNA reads TGTGCCATGGGTGCACGGAACACTGAAGCTTTCTTT. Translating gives CAMGARNTEAFF.

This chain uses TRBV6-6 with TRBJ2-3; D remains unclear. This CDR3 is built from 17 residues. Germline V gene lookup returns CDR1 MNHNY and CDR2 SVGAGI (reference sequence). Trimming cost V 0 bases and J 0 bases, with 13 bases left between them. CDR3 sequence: CASSYSKRETSTDTQYF. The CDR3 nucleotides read TGTGCCAGCAGTTACTCGAAAAGGGAAACCAGCACAGATACGCAGTATTTT.

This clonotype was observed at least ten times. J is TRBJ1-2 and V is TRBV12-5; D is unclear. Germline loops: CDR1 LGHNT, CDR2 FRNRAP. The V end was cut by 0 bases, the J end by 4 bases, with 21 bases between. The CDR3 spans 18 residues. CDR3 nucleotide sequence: TGTGCTAGTGGTTTGGTACAAGGCGAGGCCAGGATATTCTATGGCTACACCTTC. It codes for CASGLVQGEARIFYGYTF.

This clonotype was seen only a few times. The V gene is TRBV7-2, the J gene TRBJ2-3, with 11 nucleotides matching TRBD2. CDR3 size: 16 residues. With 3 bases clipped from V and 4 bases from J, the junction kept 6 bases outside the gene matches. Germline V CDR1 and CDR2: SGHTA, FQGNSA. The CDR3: CASSFYLAGGSDTQYF. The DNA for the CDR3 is TGTGCCAGCAGCTTTTACTTAGCGGGGGGGTCAGATACGCAGTATTTT. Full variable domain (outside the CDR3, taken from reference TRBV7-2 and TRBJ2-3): GAGVSQSPSNKVTEKGKDVELRCDPISGHTALYWYRQSLGQGLEFLIYFQGNSAPDKSGLPSDRFSAERTGGSVSTLTIQRTQQEDSAVYLCASSFYLAGGSDTQYFGPGTRLTVL.

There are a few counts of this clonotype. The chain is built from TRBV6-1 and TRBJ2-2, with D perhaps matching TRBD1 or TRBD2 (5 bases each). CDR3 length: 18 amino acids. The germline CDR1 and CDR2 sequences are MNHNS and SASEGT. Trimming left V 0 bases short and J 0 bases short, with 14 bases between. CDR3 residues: CASSEAGTQTSNTGELFF. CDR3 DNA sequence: TGTGCCAGCAGTGAAGCGGGGACCCAAACTTCGAACACCGGGGAGCTGTTTTTT.

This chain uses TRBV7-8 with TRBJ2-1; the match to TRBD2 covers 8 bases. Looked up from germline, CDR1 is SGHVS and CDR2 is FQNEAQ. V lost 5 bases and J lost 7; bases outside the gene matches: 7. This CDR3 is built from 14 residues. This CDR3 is CASSPTGGPNEQFF. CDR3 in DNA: TGTGCCAGCAGCCCCACGGGGGGGCCGAATGAGCAGTTCTTC.

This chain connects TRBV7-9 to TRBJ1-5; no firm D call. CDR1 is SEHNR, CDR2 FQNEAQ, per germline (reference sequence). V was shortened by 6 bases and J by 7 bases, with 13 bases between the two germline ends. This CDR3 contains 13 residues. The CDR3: CASRSDMGQPQHF. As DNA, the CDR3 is TGTGCCAGCAGATCTGACATGGGGCAGCCCCAGCATTTT.

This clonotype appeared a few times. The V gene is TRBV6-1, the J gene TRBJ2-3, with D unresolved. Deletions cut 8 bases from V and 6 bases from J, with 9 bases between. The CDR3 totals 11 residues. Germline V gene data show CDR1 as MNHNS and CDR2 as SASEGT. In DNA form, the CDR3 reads TGTGCCAGCTGGGGTGGCGATACGCAGTATTTT. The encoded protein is CASWGGDTQYF.

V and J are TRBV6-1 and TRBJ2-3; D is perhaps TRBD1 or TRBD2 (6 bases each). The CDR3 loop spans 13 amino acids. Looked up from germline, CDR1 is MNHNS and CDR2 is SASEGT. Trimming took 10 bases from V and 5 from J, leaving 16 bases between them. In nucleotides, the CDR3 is TGTGCCACCTCCGAGGGGGGTCAAGATACGCAGTATTTT. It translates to CATSEGGQDTQYF.

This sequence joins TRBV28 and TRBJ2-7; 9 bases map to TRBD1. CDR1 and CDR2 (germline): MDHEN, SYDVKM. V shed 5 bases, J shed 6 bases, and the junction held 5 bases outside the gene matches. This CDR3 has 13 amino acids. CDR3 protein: CASSHGTGSEQYV. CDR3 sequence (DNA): TGTGCCAGCAGTCACGGGACAGGGAGCGAGCAGTACGTC.

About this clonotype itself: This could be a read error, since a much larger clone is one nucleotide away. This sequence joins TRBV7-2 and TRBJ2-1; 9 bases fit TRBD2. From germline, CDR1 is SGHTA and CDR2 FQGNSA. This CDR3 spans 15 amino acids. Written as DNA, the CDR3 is TGTTCCAGCAGCCCCGTAGCGGGGGCCTTCAATGAGCAGTTCTTC. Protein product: CSSSPVAGAFNEQFF. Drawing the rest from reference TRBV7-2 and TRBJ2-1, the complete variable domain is GAGVSQSPSNKVTEKGKDVELRCDPISGHTALYWYRQSLGQGLEFLIYFQGNSAPDKSGLPSDRFSAERTGGSVSTLTIQRTQQEDSAVYLCSSSPVAGAFNEQFFGPGTRLTVL.

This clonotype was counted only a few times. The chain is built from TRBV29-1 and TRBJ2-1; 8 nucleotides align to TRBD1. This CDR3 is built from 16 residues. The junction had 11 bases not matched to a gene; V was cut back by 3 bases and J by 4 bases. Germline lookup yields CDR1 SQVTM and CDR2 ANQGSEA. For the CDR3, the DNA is TGCAGCGTTGAGGGAGGACAGGGCCGAATTTACAATGAGCAGTTCTTC. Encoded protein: CSVEGGQGRIYNEQFF.

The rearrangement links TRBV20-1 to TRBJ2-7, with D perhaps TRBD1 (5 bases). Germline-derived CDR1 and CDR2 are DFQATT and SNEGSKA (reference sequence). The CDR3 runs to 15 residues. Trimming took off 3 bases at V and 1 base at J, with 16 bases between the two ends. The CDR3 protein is CSASLPGRASYEQYF. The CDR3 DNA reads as TGCAGTGCTAGTCTCCCGGGCAGGGCTTCCTACGAGCAGTACTTC.

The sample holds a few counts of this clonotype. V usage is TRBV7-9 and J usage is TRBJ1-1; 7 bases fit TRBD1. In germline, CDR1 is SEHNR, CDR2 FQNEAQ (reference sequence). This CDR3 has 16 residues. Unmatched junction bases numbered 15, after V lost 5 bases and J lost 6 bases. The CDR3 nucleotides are TGTGCCAGCAGCCGTTATTTACAGGGGAAGAAGGCTGAAGCTTTCTTT. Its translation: CASSRYLQGKKAEAFF.

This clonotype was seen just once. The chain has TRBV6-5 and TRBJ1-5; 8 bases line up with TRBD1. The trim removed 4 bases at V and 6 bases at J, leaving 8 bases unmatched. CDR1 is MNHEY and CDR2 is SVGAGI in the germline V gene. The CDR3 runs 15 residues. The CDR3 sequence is CASSSGQGGTQPQHF. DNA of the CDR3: TGTGCCAGCAGTTCCGGACAGGGAGGAACTCAGCCCCAGCATTTT.

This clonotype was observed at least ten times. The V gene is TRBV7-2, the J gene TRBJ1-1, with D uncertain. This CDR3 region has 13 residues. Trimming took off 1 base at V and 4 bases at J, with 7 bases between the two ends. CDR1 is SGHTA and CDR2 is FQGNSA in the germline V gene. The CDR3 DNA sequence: TGTGCCAGCAGCTTAGTTTCAACCACTGAAGCTTTCTTT. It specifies CASSLVSTTEAFF.

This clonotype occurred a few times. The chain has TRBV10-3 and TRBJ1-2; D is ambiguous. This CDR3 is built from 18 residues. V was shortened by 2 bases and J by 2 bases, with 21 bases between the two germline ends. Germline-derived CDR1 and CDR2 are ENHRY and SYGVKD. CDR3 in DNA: TGTGCCATCAGTGAGCTTGTACGGGGTCTGGGTCTCAACTATGGCTACACCTTC. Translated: CAISELVRGLGLNYGYTF.

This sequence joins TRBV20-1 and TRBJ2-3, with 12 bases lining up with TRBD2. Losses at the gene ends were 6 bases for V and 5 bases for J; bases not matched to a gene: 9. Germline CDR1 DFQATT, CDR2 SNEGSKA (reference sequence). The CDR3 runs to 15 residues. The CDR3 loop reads CSAPSGGETGDTQYF. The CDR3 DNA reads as TGCAGTGCCCCTAGCGGGGGGGAGACGGGAGATACGCAGTATTTT.

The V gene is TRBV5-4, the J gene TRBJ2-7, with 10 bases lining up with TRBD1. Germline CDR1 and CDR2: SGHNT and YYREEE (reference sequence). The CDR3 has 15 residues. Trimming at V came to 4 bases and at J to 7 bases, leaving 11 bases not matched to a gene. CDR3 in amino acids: CASSPARGQGMEQYF. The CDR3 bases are TGTGCCAGCAGCCCGGCCCGGGGACAGGGGATGGAGCAGTACTTC.

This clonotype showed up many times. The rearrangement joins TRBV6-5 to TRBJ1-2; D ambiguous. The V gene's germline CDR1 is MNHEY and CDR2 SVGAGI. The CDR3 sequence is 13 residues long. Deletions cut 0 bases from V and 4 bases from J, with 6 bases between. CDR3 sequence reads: CASSYSRSYGYTF. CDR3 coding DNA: TGTGCCAGCAGTTACTCGAGGAGCTATGGCTACACCTTC.

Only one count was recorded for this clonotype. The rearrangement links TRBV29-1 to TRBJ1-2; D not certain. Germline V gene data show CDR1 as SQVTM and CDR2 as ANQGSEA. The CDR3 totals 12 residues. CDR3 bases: TGCAGTGCTAGCCCCCGGACCTATGGCTACACCTTC. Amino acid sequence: CSASPRTYGYTF.